Sequencing of this TCR beta chain was carried out in a study of T cells after yellow fever vaccination. Findings and caveats of the study: The booster response re-showed most primary clones: approximately 97% CD4, 88% CD8. The appearance of a small share of clonotypes in both CD4 and CD8 compartments was observed.

They built TCR cDNA with 5'RACE template switching, a step that put in a universal primer site and UMIs. TCRdb used MiXCR to reprocess the 5' RACE reads, holding one entry per CDR3 protein. The table includes about 74,000 distinct CDR3 sequences, approximately 6.9% detected once. This clonotype was found many times. Its antigen is not identified. The CDR3 is made up of 13 amino acids. Trimming took 8 bases from V and 0 from J; bases not matched to a gene: 4. In germline, CDR1 is SQVTM, CDR2 ANQGSEA. The chain joins TRBV29-1 to TRBJ1-1; 9 nucleotides agree with TRBD1. This TCR was sampled from a man aged 18-30 years who received the YFV17D yellow fever vaccine. The input for sequencing was CD8+ T cells sorted from PBMCs, taken roughly 5 days after the first yellow fever vaccination. In nucleotides, the CDR3 is TGCAGCCCCAACAGGGGGCTGAACACTGAAGCTTTCTTT. Translated, it gives CSPNRGLNTEAFF. Combining the CDR3 with reference TRBV29-1 and TRBJ1-1 gives the whole variable domain SAVISQKPSRDICQRGTSLTIQCQVDSQVTMMFWYRQQPGQSLTLIATANQGSEATYESGFVIDKFPISRPNLTFSTLTVSNMSPEDSSIYLCSPNRGLNTEAFFGQGTRLTVV.